This TCR beta chain emerged from a study of blood T cell repertoires in COVID-19. About the study: Samples came from the United States, Italy and Spain, spanning acute and convalescent COVID-19. Sources were T cells, B-cell-depleted T cells, or PBMCs; the material itself was cDNA or gDNA.

This CDR3 spans 14 amino acids. V was clipped by 1 base and J by 7 bases; unmatched bases: 3. CDR1 and CDR2 from the germline V gene are SGHRS and YFSETQ. Authors' processing steps: Nucleated cell number was recorded as an estimate derived from reference gene primer amplification. Produced via immunoSEQ multiplex PCR; TCRdb's table is partial and in-frame only. That table is the source of V, J and clone size, and D and trimming were worked out from the DNA. The table shows a few hundred thousand clones, with 87% occurring only once. Those who participated ranged in age from about 18 to 89 years and resided in under 25 US areas.

The TCR comes from a woman aged 18 to 35 who had recovered from COVID-19. This chain connects TRBV5-1 to TRBJ1-4; 8 bases align to TRBD1. The sample comprised PBMCs or T cells enriched from blood (not recorded which). The CDR3 here is CASSLSGGVEKLFF. The CDR3 DNA follows: TGCGCCAGCAGCTTGTCAGGGGGCGTTGAAAAACTGTTTTTT.